The text below deals with one TCR beta chain. The entry originates in a study of low-dose radiotherapy and immunotherapy resistance in tumors. Study in general: Cohort 1 received 0.5 Gy per fraction every 2 weeks, totaling 6.5 Gy. Cohort 2 was treated with 1 Gy per fraction every two weeks, amounting to 13 Gy across 26 weeks.

The length of the CDR3 is 16 residues. V gave up 4 bases and J gave up 0 bases, with 16 bases separating them. CDR1 SGHDT and CDR2 YYEEEE come from the germline V gene. Inclusion covered patients whose advanced solid tumors lacked tumor-infiltrating lymphocytes. Alpha and beta chains were covered, as first-strand cDNA relied on TRAV- and TRBV-specific primers. For amplifying TCRs, the PCR ran for about 20 cycles with Phusion, which was used together with a constant-region primer and the adapter on the V primers. One entry per CDR3 protein results from TCRdb running MiXCR on the reads. The table lists about 9,800 distinct CDR3 sequences, 75% of them singletons, with roughly 1.5% in the top ten.

This clonotype was sampled from a human donor with advanced metastatic prostate, ovarian, gallbladder or colorectal cancer (not recorded which). This table probably holds off-target reads from a library built for another chain. V is TRBV5-6 and J is TRBJ1-1; D is undetermined. As DNA, the CDR3 is TGTGCCAGCAGCCGCGGGGAGGTCGCCATGAACACTGAAGCTTTCTTT. It translates to CASSRGEVAMNTEAFF.